This TCR beta chain was recovered during a study of T cell responses to AZD1222 COVID-19 vaccine. Data came from immunoSEQ multiplex PCR; TCRdb stores just in-frame clones and leaves some out. Among roughly 160,000 clones listed, 80% to 90% were seen once. On this clone: Its antigen is still unknown.

The CDR3 contains 13 residues. Germline trimming cut 10 bases from V and 2 bases from J; bases unmatched to any gene: 4. Germline CDR1 and CDR2: SEHNR and FQNEAQ (reference sequence). Study conclusions and caveats: In all cases, repertoires were sampled only after the peak T cell response. Receipt of two AZD1222 doses was followed by a rise in Spike-specific TCR breadth and depth. Baseline seropositivity occurred in only a handful of AZD1222 recipients. At 160-218 and 743-854, vaccine-associated CD4 TCRs were dominant, and they spanned spike.

Material: peripheral blood, obtained on day 0 of AZD1222 vaccination. The TCR sequence derives from an adult in good health. The genes are TRBV7-9 and TRBJ2-2, with TRBD2 matching 7 bases. CDR3 DNA sequence: TGTGCCACGACTAGCTCTAACACCGGGGAGCTGTTTTTT. Protein product: CATTSSNTGELFF.